This note documents a single TCR beta chain sequence. Its cognate antigen is unknown. If patients had autoimmune disease history or systemic immunosuppression, they were excluded. Profiled with immunoSEQ multiplex PCR; TCRdb holds only in-frame clones, not every one. The table has fewer than 100,000 clones, around nine tenths seen once. These data are taken from a study of OX40 agonist ivuxolimab in advanced cancers. Overall study results and limits: The average count of expanded clones was higher among CD8+ T cells than among CD4+. Partly responding patients at 0.1-3.0 mg/kg showed some of the smallest clonal expansion.

The clonotype was recovered from an adult with an advanced solid tumor such as melanoma, head and neck, liver or kidney cancer. The sample here was CD4+ or CD8+ T cells sorted from blood, taken in a trial of the OX40 agonist ivuxolimab.

CDR3 sequence reads: CASNPEGQGSHEQYF. In nucleotides, the CDR3 is TGTGCCAGCAATCCGGAGGGACAGGGTTCCCACGAGCAGTACTTC. The chain couples TRBV6-5 to TRBJ2-7; 9 bases fit TRBD1. Unmatched junction bases numbered 12, after V lost 7 bases and J lost 5 bases. The CDR3 contains 15 residues. CDR1 and CDR2 (germline): MNHEY, SVGAGI.